Described below is a single TCR beta chain sequence and its context. From the roughly 110-subject validation cohort, which was separate from the roughly 670-subject first cohort, the donors were drawn. The table came from immunoSEQ multiplex PCR; TCRdb's copy has only in-frame clones and leaves some out. Among 200,000 or so clones listed, roughly 84% were seen once. The CDR3 is made up of 16 amino acids. V was cut by 5 bases and J by 0 bases, with 16 bases left in between. Per the germline V gene, CDR1 is MDHEN and CDR2 is SYDVKM. This record comes from a study of cytomegalovirus exposure and HLA in healthy donors. Study at large: The 100 to 150 validation repertoires and the 666 first-cohort repertoires shared a platform, a later analysis reported.

J is TRBJ1-1 and V is TRBV28; D is unclear. The sequenced sample consisted of PBMCs. The TCR comes from a woman under 30 in good health and CMV-seropositive. CDR3 region: CASSPRGTYVNTEAFF. CDR3 in DNA: TGTGCCAGCAGTCCCCGAGGTACCTACGTGAACACTGAAGCTTTCTTT.